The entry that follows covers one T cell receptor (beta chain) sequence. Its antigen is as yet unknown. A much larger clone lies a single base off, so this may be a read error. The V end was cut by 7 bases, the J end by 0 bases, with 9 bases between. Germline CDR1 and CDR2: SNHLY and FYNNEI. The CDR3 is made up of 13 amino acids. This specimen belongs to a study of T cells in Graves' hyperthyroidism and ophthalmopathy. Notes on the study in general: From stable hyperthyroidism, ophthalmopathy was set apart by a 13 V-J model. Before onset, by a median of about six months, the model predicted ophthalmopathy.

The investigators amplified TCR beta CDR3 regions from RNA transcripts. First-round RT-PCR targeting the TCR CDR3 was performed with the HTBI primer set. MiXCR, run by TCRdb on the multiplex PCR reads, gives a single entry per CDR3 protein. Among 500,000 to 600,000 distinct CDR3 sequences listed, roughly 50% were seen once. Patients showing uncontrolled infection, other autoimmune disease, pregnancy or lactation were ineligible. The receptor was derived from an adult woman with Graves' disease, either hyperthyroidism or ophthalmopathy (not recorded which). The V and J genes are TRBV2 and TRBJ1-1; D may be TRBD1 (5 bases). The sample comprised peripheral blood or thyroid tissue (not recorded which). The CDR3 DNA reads TGTGCCAGCACGGGACGGATGAACACTGAAGCTTTCTTT. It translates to CASTGRMNTEAFF. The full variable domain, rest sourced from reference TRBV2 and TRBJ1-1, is EPEVTQTPSHQVTQMGQEVILRCVPISNHLYFYWYRQILGQKVEFLVSFYNNEISEKSEIFDDQFSVERPDGSNFTLKIRSTKLEDSAMYFCASTGRMNTEAFFGQGTRLTVV.